This passage covers 21 T cell receptor beta chains from one sample sequenced in a study of human T cells and chemical hapten exposure. One entry per CDR3 protein, called by TCRdb with MiXCR from the RACE reads. The top ten clones hold roughly 1.6% of a sample with some 46,000 distinct CDR3 sequences, 3.5% to 4.5% of them seen once. The time point is: healthy volunteer bleed at 2 weeks. The total RNA was obtained from whole blood that was not fractionated. Sequenced: whole blood. The receptors stem from a female donor in good health. Some clones in this sample may be carry-over from other donors' samples.

The sample holds many counts of this clonotype. The chain joins TRBV12-3 or TRBV12-4 to TRBJ2-5; D ambiguous. CDR3 length: 12 amino acids. Trimming shortened V by 2 bases and J by 5 bases, and 6 bases separated the two germline ends. In DNA, the CDR3 is TGTGCCAGCAGTTTATTTCCGGAGACCCAGTACTTC. This codes for CASSLFPETQYF.

This clonotype has only a few counts. The J gene is TRBJ2-1, the V gene TRBV12-3 or TRBV12-4; 10 nucleotides line up with TRBD1. The V gene end was trimmed by 11 bases and the J gene end by 4 bases; junction bases not matched to a gene: 11. The CDR3 length is 15 residues. CDR3 nucleotides: TGTGCCGCCGCAAACCGGGACAGGGGTTACAATGAGCAGTTCTTC. It translates to CAAANRDRGYNEQFF.

This clonotype was observed many times. This chain uses TRBV18 with TRBJ2-3; D not certain. CDR1 and CDR2 from the germline V gene are KGHSH and LQKENI. With 3 bases removed from V and 0 bases from J, the gap between germline ends came to 7 bases. CDR3 length equals 14 residues. This CDR3 is CASSPGRSTDTQYF. In DNA, the CDR3 is TGTGCCAGCTCACCGGGCAGGAGCACAGATACGCAGTATTTT. Together with reference TRBV18 and TRBJ2-3, the CDR3 gives the full variable domain: NAGVMQNPRHLVRRRGQEARLRCSPMKGHSHVYWYRQLPEEGLKFMVYLQKENIIDESGMPKERFSAEFPKEGPSILRIQQVVRGDSAAYFCASSPGRSTDTQYFGPGTRLTVL.

The V call is TRBV20-1, the J call TRBJ2-1, with D perhaps matching TRBD1 (5 bases). Germline V lookup: CDR1 DFQATT, CDR2 SNEGSKA (reference sequence). Trimming left V 3 bases short and J 6 bases short, with 18 bases between. The CDR3 loop spans 15 amino acids. In nucleotides, the CDR3 is TGCAGTGCTAGTCTCGACAGAAAACGTGGCAATGAGCAGTTCTTC. It translates to CSASLDRKRGNEQFF.

V is TRBV7-9 and J is TRBJ1-5; maybe TRBD1 (6 bases). Looked up from germline, CDR1 is SEHNR and CDR2 is FQNEAQ (reference sequence). The CDR3 runs to 16 residues. V dropped 5 bases and J dropped 0 bases, with 14 bases sitting between them. In DNA form, the CDR3 reads TGTGCCAGCAGCACCGGCAGGGGAGGTAGCAATCAGCCCCAGCATTTT. Its translation is CASSTGRGGSNQPQHF.

This clonotype was observed a handful of times. This chain connects TRBV9 to TRBJ1-6; TRBD1 might be the D (5 bases). The length of the CDR3 is 13 residues. The germline V and J ends were trimmed by 3 bases and 13 bases, with 14 bases remaining between them. Germline CDR1 and CDR2: SGDLS and YYNGEE. CDR3 protein: CASSAGTVPPLHF. CDR3 coding DNA: TGTGCCAGCAGCGCGGGGACCGTTCCCCCCCTCCACTTT.

This clonotype was picked up many times. The chain combines TRBV24-1 with TRBJ2-5; tentative D call: TRBD1 (7 bases). There are 13 residues in the CDR3. The germline gives CDR1 KGHDR, CDR2 SFDVKD. Between the trimmed V and J ends, which lost 5 bases and 5 bases, there was a span of 11 bases. The CDR3 protein is CATSAGGLETQYF. As DNA, the CDR3 is TGTGCCACCAGTGCAGGGGGGCTGGAGACCCAGTACTTC.

This clonotype was seen many times. The V call is TRBV28, the J call TRBJ2-3; D is uncertain. The germline V and J ends were trimmed by 6 bases and 1 base, with 8 bases remaining between them. CDR3 length: 13 amino acids. Germline lookup yields CDR1 MDHEN and CDR2 SYDVKM. The CDR3 bases are TGTGCCAGCAGCCCACGGGGCACAGATACGCAGTATTTT. Its protein product is CASSPRGTDTQYF.

This clonotype occurred many times. The chain carries TRBV7-2 and TRBJ2-3; D is unresolved. Per germline, CDR1 SGHTA and CDR2 FQGNSA. Trimming pared 1 base from V and 1 base from J, leaving 9 bases between. CDR3 length: 15 residues. As DNA, the CDR3 is TGTGCCAGCAGCTTAGACGGCACCCGCACAGATACGCAGTATTTT. Encoded protein: CASSLDGTRTDTQYF. Supplemented by reference TRBV7-2 and TRBJ2-3, the full variable domain reads GAGVSQSPSNKVTEKGKDVELRCDPISGHTALYWYRQSLGQGLEFLIYFQGNSAPDKSGLPSDRFSAERTGGSVSTLTIQRTQQEDSAVYLCASSLDGTRTDTQYFGPGTRLTVL.

This clonotype was counted only a few times. The chain combines TRBV9 with TRBJ2-3; the D is unclear. The V gene's germline CDR1 is SGDLS and CDR2 YYNGEE. The CDR3 is 12 amino acids. Trimming pared 0 bases from V and 1 base from J, leaving 0 bases between. CDR3 protein: CASSVGTDTQYF. CDR3 nucleotides: TGTGCCAGCAGCGTAGGCACAGATACGCAGTATTTT.

Remarks on this clonotype: This may be a read error: a much more frequent sequence differs by one nucleotide. The CDR3 loop is CASSPSRNRGYEQYF. The CDR3 bases are TGTGCCAGCAGCCCGTCTAGGAACCGCGGCTACGAGCAGTACTTC. This chain joins TRBV12-3 or TRBV12-4 and TRBJ2-7; D not resolved. V dropped 6 bases and J dropped 3 bases, with 18 bases sitting between them. This CDR3 contains 15 residues.

In its sample, this clonotype was seen many times. The V call is TRBV20-1, the J call TRBJ1-2, with 7 positions matching TRBD1. The germline CDR1 and CDR2 sequences are DFQATT and SNEGSKA (reference sequence). The CDR3 runs to 12 residues. J lost 8 bases, V lost 1 base, and 4 bases had no gene match. In DNA form, the CDR3 reads TGCAGTGCTAGAGGACAGGGAGACGGCTACACCTTC. Translation: CSARGQGDGYTF.

This clonotype occurred many times. The chain links TRBV7-9 to TRBJ1-6; possible D gene TRBD1, 6 bases. CDR3 length: 15 residues. V lost 0 bases and J lost 7, with 10 bases in between. Germline lookup yields CDR1 SEHNR and CDR2 FQNEAQ (reference sequence). The CDR3 loop is CASSLARQGNSPLHF. CDR3 in DNA: TGTGCCAGCAGCTTAGCCCGGCAGGGGAATTCACCCCTCCACTTT.

The chain employs TRBV6-6 and TRBJ2-3; the D is unclear. V shed 5 bases and J shed 4 bases, with 7 bases lying between them. In germline, CDR1 is MNHNY, CDR2 SVGAGI (reference sequence). The CDR3 is made up of 12 amino acids. CDR3 DNA: TGTGCCAGCAGTGCCAGTGCAGATACGCAGTATTTT. This sequence encodes CASSASADTQYF.

This clonotype has a count of ten or more. The gene calls are TRBV9 and TRBJ2-5, with D possibly TRBD2 on 5 matching bases. The length of the CDR3 is 14 residues. CDR1 and CDR2 (germline): SGDLS, YYNGEE. Trimming pared 4 bases from V and 1 base from J, leaving 11 bases between. The CDR3 sequence is CASSLTGFQETQYF. In DNA form, the CDR3 reads TGTGCCAGCAGCCTCACGGGGTTCCAAGAGACCCAGTACTTC.

This clonotype was observed at least ten times. This chain uses TRBV5-1 with TRBJ1-4, with D possibly being TRBD1 (5 bases). The CDR3 sequence is 14 residues long. V was cut by 1 base and J by 1 base, with 5 bases left in between. CDR1 and CDR2 from the germline V gene are SGHRS and YFSETQ. The CDR3 loop reads CASSLTGTNEKLFF. The CDR3 DNA reads as TGCGCCAGCAGCTTGACAGGAACTAATGAAAAACTGTTTTTT.

This clonotype showed up many times. The chain recombines TRBV5-1 with TRBJ2-7, with a weak D call TRBD1 (5 bases). CDR1 and CDR2 from the germline V gene are SGHRS and YFSETQ. Trimming stripped 0 bases from V and 1 base from J, with 14 bases between. CDR3 size: 16 residues. The CDR3 bases are TGCGCCAGCAGCTTGGCCACCCAGGGTTGGTCCTACGAGCAGTACTTC. Translated: CASSLATQGWSYEQYF.

The chain combines TRBV7-2 with TRBJ2-6; D assignment may be TRBD1 or TRBD2 (5 bases each). V was trimmed by 10 bases and J by 2 bases, leaving 18 bases between them. CDR1 is SGHTA, CDR2 FQGNSA, per germline. This CDR3 contains 16 residues. The CDR3 region is CANRRGGSTGANVLTF. The CDR3 DNA is TGTGCCAATCGACGTGGGGGTTCGACTGGGGCCAACGTCCTGACTTTC.

This clonotype was counted at least ten times. The chain is built from TRBV5-6 and TRBJ2-2, with D perhaps assigned TRBD1 or TRBD2 (6 bases each). In germline, CDR1 is SGHDT, CDR2 YYEEEE. The CDR3 consists of 13 residues. Trimming pared 2 bases from V and 5 bases from J, leaving 7 bases between. The CDR3 sequence: CASSLGGTGELFF. CDR3 in DNA: TGTGCCAGCAGCTTAGGGGGGACCGGGGAGCTGTTTTTT.

This clonotype was counted ten times or more. The V call is TRBV11-2, the J call TRBJ1-1; no definite D call. Deletions cut 5 bases from V and 2 bases from J, with 3 bases between. The CDR3 spans 11 residues. Germline V gives CDR1 SGHAT, CDR2 FQNNGV. In nucleotides, the CDR3 is TGTGCCAGCAGCCTAAACACTGAAGCTTTCTTT. Protein product: CASSLNTEAFF. Drawing the rest from reference TRBV11-2 and TRBJ1-1, the complete variable domain is EAGVAQSPRYKIIEKRQSVAFWCNPISGHATLYWYQQILGQGPKLLIQFQNNGVVDDSQLPKDRFSAERLKGVDSTLKIQPAKLEDSAVYLCASSLNTEAFFGQGTRLTVV.

This clonotype was picked up a small number of times. V and J are TRBV5-6 and TRBJ1-1; D is uncertain. The CDR3 totals 14 residues. Germline V CDR1 and CDR2: SGHDT, YYEEEE. The V end was cut by 0 bases, the J end by 5 bases, with 11 bases between. The DNA for the CDR3 is TGTGCCAGCAGCTTGGGAGTGGTAGGGACTGAAGCTTTCTTT. Translated: CASSLGVVGTEAFF.